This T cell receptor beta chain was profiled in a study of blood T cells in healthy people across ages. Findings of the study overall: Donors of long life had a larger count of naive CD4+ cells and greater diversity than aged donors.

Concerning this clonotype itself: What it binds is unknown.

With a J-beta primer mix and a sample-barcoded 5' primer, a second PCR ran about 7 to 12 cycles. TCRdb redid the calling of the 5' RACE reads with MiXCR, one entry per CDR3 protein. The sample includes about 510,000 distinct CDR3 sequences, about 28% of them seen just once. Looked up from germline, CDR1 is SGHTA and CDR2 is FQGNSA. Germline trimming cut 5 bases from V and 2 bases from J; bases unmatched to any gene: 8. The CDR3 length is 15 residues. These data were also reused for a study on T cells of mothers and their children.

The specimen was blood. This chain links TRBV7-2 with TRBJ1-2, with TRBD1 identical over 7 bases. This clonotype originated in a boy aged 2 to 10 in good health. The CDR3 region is CASSPPTGNNYGYTF. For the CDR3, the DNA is TGTGCCAGCAGCCCCCCGACAGGGAACAACTATGGCTACACCTTC.